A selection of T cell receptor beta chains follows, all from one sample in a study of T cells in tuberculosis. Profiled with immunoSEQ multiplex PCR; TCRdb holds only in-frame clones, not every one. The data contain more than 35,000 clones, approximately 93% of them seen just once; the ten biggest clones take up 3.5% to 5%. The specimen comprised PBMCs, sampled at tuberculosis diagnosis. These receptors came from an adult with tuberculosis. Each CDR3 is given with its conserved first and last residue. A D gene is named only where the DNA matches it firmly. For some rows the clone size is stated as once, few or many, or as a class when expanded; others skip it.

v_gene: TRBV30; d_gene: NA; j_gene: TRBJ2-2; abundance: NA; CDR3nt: TGTGCCTGGAGTCCGACTATACACGGCGGGGAGCTGTTTTTT; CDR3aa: CAWSPTIHGGELFF
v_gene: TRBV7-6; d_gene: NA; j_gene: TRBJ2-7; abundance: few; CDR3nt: TGTGCCAGCAGCCGGGGAAGCCCCGGCCAATCCTACGAGCAGTACTTC; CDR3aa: CASSRGSPGQSYEQYF
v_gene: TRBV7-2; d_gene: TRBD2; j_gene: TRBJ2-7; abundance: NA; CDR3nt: TGTGCCAGCAGCTTAGGGGCTAGCGGGCCCAGCTCCTACGAGCAGTACTTC; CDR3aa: CASSLGASGPSSYEQYF
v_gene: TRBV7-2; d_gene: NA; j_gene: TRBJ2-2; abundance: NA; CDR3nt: TGTGCCAGCAGCTTAGTGAGCTTGCACACCGGGGAGCTGTTTTTT; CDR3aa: CASSLVSLHTGELFF
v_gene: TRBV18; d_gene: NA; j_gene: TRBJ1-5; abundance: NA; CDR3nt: TGTGCCAGCTCCCGAGGTCCTACAGGGACGGGTCAGCCCCAGCATTTT; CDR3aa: CASSRGPTGTGQPQHF
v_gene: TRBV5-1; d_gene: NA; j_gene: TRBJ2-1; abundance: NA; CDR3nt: TGCGCCAGCAGCTTGAGGAGCTTATGGGATGAGCAGTTCTTC; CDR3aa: CASSLRSLWDEQFF
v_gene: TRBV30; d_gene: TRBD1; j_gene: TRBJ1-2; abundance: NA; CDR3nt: TGTGCCTGGGGGGGGACAGGGGTTTATGGCTACACCTTC; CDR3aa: CAWGGTGVYGYTF
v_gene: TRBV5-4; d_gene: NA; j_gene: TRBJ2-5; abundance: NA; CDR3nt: TGTGCCAGCAGCTTGGTCAGGGAGGTGGGGCCCGAGACCCAGTACTTC; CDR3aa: CASSLVREVGPETQYF
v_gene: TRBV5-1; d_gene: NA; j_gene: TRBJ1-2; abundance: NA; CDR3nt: TGCGCCAGCAGCTTGATGATGGATCAGGGTACCGGCTACACCTTC; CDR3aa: CASSLMMDQGTGYTF
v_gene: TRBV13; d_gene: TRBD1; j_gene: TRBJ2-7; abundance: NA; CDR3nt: TGTGCCAGCAGCACCCGGGACAGCACCTACGAGCAGTACTTC; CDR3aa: CASSTRDSTYEQYF
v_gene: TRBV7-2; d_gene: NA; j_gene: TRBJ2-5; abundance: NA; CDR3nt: TGTGCCAGCAGCCGTCCCGGGACATCCGCCCAGTACTTC; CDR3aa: CASSRPGTSAQYF